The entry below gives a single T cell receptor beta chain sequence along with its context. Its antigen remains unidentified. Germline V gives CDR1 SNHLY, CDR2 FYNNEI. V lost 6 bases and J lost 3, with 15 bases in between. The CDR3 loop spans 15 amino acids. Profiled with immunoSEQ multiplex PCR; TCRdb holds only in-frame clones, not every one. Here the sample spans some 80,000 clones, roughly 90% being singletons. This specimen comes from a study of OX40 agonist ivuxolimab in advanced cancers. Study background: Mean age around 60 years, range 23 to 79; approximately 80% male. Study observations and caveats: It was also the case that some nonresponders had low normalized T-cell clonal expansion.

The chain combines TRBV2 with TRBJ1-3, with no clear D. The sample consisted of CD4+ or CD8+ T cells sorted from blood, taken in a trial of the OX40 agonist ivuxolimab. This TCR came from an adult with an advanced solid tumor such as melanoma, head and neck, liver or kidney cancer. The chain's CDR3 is CASSPGPYLGNTIYF. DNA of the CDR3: TGTGCCAGCAGCCCAGGCCCCTACCTTGGAAACACCATATATTTT.